Shown below are 5 T cell receptor beta chains from a single sample sequenced in a study of shared clonotypes between healthy human individuals. The data were produced by immunoSEQ multiplex PCR, yet TCRdb's version contains in-frame clones alone and is incomplete. The data contain around 510,000 clones, about 96% of them seen just once; the ten biggest clones take up around 0.066%. Sequencing was performed on naive CD4+ T cells sorted from blood. As for subset: CD45RA+ positively selected. Receptor source: a woman in her twenties or thirties in good health.

In the case of this clone: The same CDR3 arises from other DNA sequences in this sample as well. The chain employs TRBV28 and TRBJ1-1, with 9 bases identical to TRBD1. The length of the CDR3 is 13 residues. The germline CDR1 and CDR2 sequences are MDHEN and SYDVKM. V shed 1 base and J 7 bases; nucleotides not matched to a gene: 1. CDR3 sequence (DNA): TGTGCCAGCAGTTTATCGGACAGGGGTGAAGCTTTCTTT. Its translation is CASSLSDRGEAFF.

The rearrangement uses TRBV4-1 and TRBJ1-6; 7 nucleotides align to TRBD1. Losses at the gene ends were 4 bases for V and 6 bases for J; bases not matched to a gene: 6. CDR1 and CDR2 (germline): MGHRA, YSYEKL. The length of the CDR3 is 15 residues. CDR3 bases: TGCGCCAGCAGCCTTCCGGACAGGAGTAATTCACCCCTCCACTTT. Protein sequence: CASSLPDRSNSPLHF.

The DNA of the CDR3 is TGTGCCAGCAGTTTCCTGGGCGGGAGGCCTAGCACAGATACGCAGTATTTT. It yields the protein CASSFLGGRPSTDTQYF. The J gene is TRBJ2-3, the V gene TRBV28; 8 bases line up with TRBD2. CDR1 and CDR2 (germline): MDHEN, SYDVKM. The junction had 8 bases not matched to a gene; V was cut back by 3 bases and J by 0 bases. The CDR3 runs 17 residues.

This clone showed up just once. The genes are TRBV5-1 and TRBJ2-7, with D possibly matching TRBD2 (5 bases). The V end was cut by 4 bases, the J end by 2 bases, with 10 bases between. The CDR3 covers 13 residues. The germline gives CDR1 SGHRS, CDR2 YFSETQ. CDR3 DNA sequence: TGCGCCAGCAGCGGTACACTAGCCTACGAGCAGTACTTC. Amino acid sequence: CASSGTLAYEQYF. The full variable domain, with the rest looked up from reference TRBV5-1 and TRBJ2-7, is KAGVTQTPRYLIKTRGQQVTLSCSPISGHRSVSWYQQTPGQGLQFLFEYFSETQRNKGNFPGRFSGRQFSNSRSEMNVSTLELGDSALYLCASSGTLAYEQYFGPGTRLTVT.

The chain recombines TRBV5-1 with TRBJ2-5; 11 nucleotides line up with TRBD1. Unmatched junction bases numbered 3, after V lost 2 bases and J lost 3 bases. The germline gives CDR1 SGHRS, CDR2 YFSETQ. This CDR3 is 15 amino acids long. CDR3: CASSFRTGGKETQYF. The CDR3 bases are TGCGCCAGCAGCTTTCGGACAGGGGGCAAAGAGACCCAGTACTTC.